This record concerns one TCR beta chain sequence. The antigen is not known. The sample belongs to a study of beta chain features in type 1 diabetes. TCRB transcripts that were expressed got sequenced, as all of the isolated RNA had been reverse transcribed. The protocol was immunoSEQ multiplex PCR, while the TCRdb copy is restricted to in-frame clones and leaves out a portion. The sample lists around 180,000 clones; approximately 8.4% were seen once. Study results and caveats: Shortening of TCRB CDR3s, moderate but significant, appeared in all four CD4+ subsets of Type 1 diabetes patients.

CDR3 length equals 13 residues. Germline loops: CDR1 SEHNR, CDR2 FQNEAQ (reference sequence). The V and J ends lost 1 base and 11 bases, in that order; junction bases with no gene match: 7. This clonotype was sampled from a man aged 18 to 30 with type 1 diabetes. The specimen was central memory CD4+ T cells from blood. The V and J genes are TRBV7-9 and TRBJ1-1; 7 bases line up with TRBD1. CDR3 residues: CASSLETQGRAFF. DNA of the CDR3: TGTGCCAGCAGCTTAGAAACACAGGGGAGGGCTTTCTTT. The full variable domain, in which reference TRBV7-9 and TRBJ1-1 provide the parts outside the CDR3, is DTGVSQNPRHKITKRGQNVTFRCDPISEHNRLYWYRQTLGQGPEFLTYFQNEAQLEKSRLLSDRFSAERPKGSFSTLEIQRTEQGDSAMYLCASSLETQGRAFFGQGTRLTVV.